These T cell receptor beta chains were read from a single sample in a study of shared clonotypes between healthy human individuals. Clones were read by immunoSEQ multiplex PCR, and TCRdb kept only the in-frame ones, dropping some. The table shows fewer than 650,000 clones, with over 60% occurring only once. Sequencing used PBMCs. Receptors originate from a woman aged 40 to 50 in good health. Some clones in this sample may be carry-over from other donors' samples. CDR3s include the opening cysteine and the closing phenylalanine or tryptophan. Each record gives: clone size, D gene, V gene, J gene, CDR3 protein, CDR3 DNA. A D gene is named only where the DNA matches it firmly. Size tells how often a clone was seen (once, few, many) or the class of an expanded clone, and some rows leave it out.

>-|-|TRBV5-4|TRBJ1-1
CASSLGRGGTNTEAFF
TGTGCCAGCAGCTTGGGGAGGGGGGGGACGAACACTGAAGCTTTCTTT
>-|-|TRBV4-2|TRBJ2-7
CASSQERQGHTYEQYF
TGTGCCAGCAGCCAAGAGCGGCAGGGGCACACCTACGAGCAGTACTTC
>-|-|TRBV6-6|TRBJ2-7
CASSYSRGHEQYF
TGTGCCAGCAGTTACTCCAGGGGCCACGAGCAGTACTTC
>-|-|TRBV20-1|TRBJ1-2
CSAYIDYGYTF
TGCAGTGCTTACATCGACTATGGCTACACCTTC
>-|-|TRBV6-6|TRBJ1-1
CASSSGDTGNTEAFF
TGTGCCAGCAGTTCCGGGGACACCGGGAACACTGAAGCTTTCTTT
>-|-|TRBV29-1|TRBJ2-7
CSVAVGQGYEQYF
TGCAGCGTGGCGGTCGGCCAGGGCTACGAGCAGTACTTC
>-|TRBD2|TRBV7-2|TRBJ2-5
CASSLGGGDLETQYF
TGTGCCAGCAGCTTGGGGGGAGGGGATTTGGAGACCCAGTACTTC
>-|TRBD2|TRBV6-5|TRBJ2-3
CASSYSREGSTDTQYF
TGTGCCAGCAGTTACTCGAGGGAGGGCAGCACAGATACGCAGTATTTT
>once|TRBD2|TRBV5-1|TRBJ2-7
CASSQMTSGAYEQYF
TGCGCCAGCAGCCAGATGACTAGCGGGGCCTACGAGCAGTACTTC
>many|-|TRBV4-3|TRBJ2-7
CASSQGLGAYEQYF
TGCGCCAGCAGCCAAGGATTAGGGGCCTACGAGCAGTACTTC
>-|TRBD2|TRBV5-1|TRBJ2-7
CASSLVGSGSSYEQYF
TGCGCCAGCAGCTTGGTGGGGAGCGGGAGTTCGTACGAGCAGTACTTC
>-|-|TRBV6-5|TRBJ1-5
CAGRAGTAVVGPQHF
TGTGCCGGCAGGGCCGGGACCGCCGTCGTCGGGCCCCAGCATTTT
>-|-|TRBV28|TRBJ1-5
CASSYVGGYSNQPQHF
TGTGCCAGCAGTTATGTTGGGGGATATAGCAATCAGCCCCAGCATTTT
>-|TRBD2|TRBV5-1|TRBJ2-1
CASSEIGGSSYNEQFF
TGCGCCAGCAGCGAAATCGGCGGGAGCTCCTACAATGAGCAGTTCTTC
>-|-|TRBV6-5|TRBJ2-5
CASSYSFSHQETQYF
TGTGCCAGCAGTTACTCGTTTAGTCACCAAGAGACCCAGTACTTC
>few|-|TRBV14|TRBJ2-6
CASSQQFSGANVLTF
TGTGCCAGCAGCCAACAATTCTCTGGGGCCAACGTCCTGACTTTC
>-|-|TRBV12-5|TRBJ1-2
CASGLITGGGYTF
TGTGCTAGTGGTTTGATCACAGGTGGAGGCTACACCTTC
>few|TRBD1|TRBV28|TRBJ2-7
CASRGDRGDNPYEQYF
TGTGCCAGCAGAGGGGACAGGGGCGATAACCCCTACGAGCAGTACTTC
>-|-|TRBV4-3|TRBJ1-1
CASSQDGGSPNTEAFF
TGCGCCAGCAGCCAAGACGGGGGGAGCCCGAACACTGAAGCTTTCTTT
>-|-|TRBV10-3|TRBJ1-1
CAIRDSANTEAFF
TGTGCCATCAGGGACAGCGCGAACACTGAAGCTTTCTTT
>-|-|TRBV7-3|TRBJ2-1
CASSLSPADNEQFF
TGTGCCAGCAGCTTATCACCAGCTGACAATGAGCAGTTCTTC
>few|-|TRBV28|TRBJ2-5
CASRTPTGDIQETQYF
TGTGCCAGCCGGACACCGACTGGAGATATCCAAGAGACCCAGTACTTC
>once|TRBD1|TRBV28|TRBJ2-7
CASSLPTGRSSYEQYF
TGTGCCAGCAGTCTACCGACAGGGCGGAGCTCCTACGAGCAGTACTTC
>-|-|TRBV28|TRBJ2-2
CASSFRVANTGELFF
TGTGCCAGCAGTTTCAGGGTCGCGAACACCGGGGAGCTGTTTTTT
>-|-|TRBV11-2|TRBJ2-5
CASSPRAQETQYF
TGTGCCAGCAGCCCGAGGGCCCAAGAGACCCAGTACTTC
>-|-|TRBV30|TRBJ1-4
CAWSVIRGLGEKLFF
TGTGCCTGGAGTGTAATACGTGGCCTGGGGGAAAAACTGTTTTTT
>-|TRBD1|TRBV30|TRBJ1-5
CAWSVRQGLEPQHF
TGTGCCTGGAGTGTACGACAGGGGCTCGAGCCCCAGCATTTT
>few|TRBD2|TRBV7-6|TRBJ2-2
CASSLAPPGTSGVNTGELFF
TGTGCCAGCAGCTTAGCACCTCCCGGGACTAGCGGGGTTAACACCGGGGAGCTGTTTTTT
>-|-|TRBV21-1|TRBJ1-3
CGGTASGWVGEGSGNTIYF
-
>-|TRBD2|TRBV10-3|TRBJ2-7
CATRTSGPESYEQYF
TGTGCCACCCGGACTAGCGGGCCGGAATCCTACGAGCAGTACTTC
>-|-|TRBV28|TRBJ1-2
CASSLRGVGVYGYTF
TGTGCCAGCAGTTTACGGGGGGTTGGGGTCTATGGCTACACCTTC
>-|-|TRBV12-2|TRBJ2-7
CASRLSPGDTEYEQYF
TGTGCAAGTCGCTTATCCCCCGGGGACACAGAATACGAGCAGTACTTC
>-|TRBD2|TRBV27|TRBJ2-7
CASSLPRGAGGPYEQYF
TGTGCCAGCAGTTTACCGAGGGGAGCGGGAGGGCCCTACGAGCAGTACTTC
>-|TRBD1|TRBV2|TRBJ1-2
CASSGQGGNYGYTF
TGTGCCAGCAGCGGACAGGGGGGTAACTATGGCTACACCTTC
>few|-|TRBV30|TRBJ1-1
CAWSGAEFGNTEAFF
TGTGCCTGGAGTGGGGCAGAATTTGGGAACACTGAAGCTTTCTTT
>-|TRBD1|TRBV15|TRBJ1-2
CATRPTSRTGFPYGYTF
TGTGCCACCAGACCGACTTCCCGGACAGGGTTCCCCTATGGCTACACCTTC
>-|-|TRBV2|TRBJ2-5
CASSVSEETQYF
TGTGCCAGCAGTGTTTCGGAAGAGACCCAGTACTTC
>-|-|TRBV7-7|TRBJ2-5
CASSLGGTLETQYF
TGTGCTAGCAGCTTAGGTGGGACCTTGGAGACCCAGTACTTC
>-|TRBD2|TRBV28|TRBJ2-1
CASSFLGASAGGTYNEQFF
TGTGCCAGCAGTTTCCTCGGCGCGTCGGCGGGAGGCACCTACAATGAGCAGTTCTTC
>once|-|TRBV2|TRBJ1-3
CASSETHSGNTIYF
TGTGCCAGCAGTGAAACCCACTCTGGAAACACCATATATTTT
>-|-|TRBV4-3|TRBJ1-2
CASSQDQVDYGYTF
TGCGCCAGCAGCCAGGATCAGGTCGACTATGGCTACACCTTC
>-|-|TRBV25-1|TRBJ2-1
CASSLGLGGYNEQFF
TGTGCCAGCAGTCTCGGACTAGGGGGTTACAATGAGCAGTTCTTC
>-|TRBD2|TRBV7-2|TRBJ2-7
CASSAREGHYEQYF
TGTGCCAGCAGCGCTCGGGAGGGCCACTACGAGCAGTACTTC
>-|-|TRBV11-2|TRBJ2-3
CASSLVAGSGSTDTQYF
TGTGCCAGCAGCTTAGTCGCGGGAAGCGGGAGCACAGATACGCAGTATTTT
>-|-|TRBV7-2|TRBJ2-2
CASSLMLNTGELFF
TGTGCCAGCAGCCTAATGCTGAACACCGGGGAGCTGTTTTTT
>-|-|TRBV5-4|TRBJ2-7
CASSLEVGNVEQYF
TGTGCCAGCAGCTTGGAGGTGGGCAACGTCGAGCAGTACTTC
>-|TRBD1|TRBV6-1|TRBJ1-4
CASRQAGTGDEKLFF
TGTGCCAGCAGACAAGCCGGGACAGGGGATGAAAAACTGTTTTTT
>-|-|TRBV15|TRBJ1-5
CATSVGNQPQHF
TGTGCCACCAGCGTCGGGAATCAGCCCCAGCATTTT
>once|-|TRBV5-1|TRBJ1-1
CASSLSPDRRSRAFF
TGCGCCAGCAGCTTGAGCCCCGACAGACGCTCGCGGGCTTTCTTT
>-|-|TRBV7-7|TRBJ2-7
CASSRDQTYEQYF
TGTGCTAGCAGCCGGGACCAGACCTACGAGCAGTACTTC
>once|-|TRBV7-2|TRBJ2-3
CASSLALSSGDLTDTQYF
TGTGCCAGCAGCTTAGCGCTTTCATCGGGAGACCTCACAGATACGCAGTATTTT
>few|-|TRBV30|TRBJ1-4
CAWSVSGQELEKLFF
TGTGCCTGGAGTGTATCGGGGCAGGAACTTGAAAAACTGTTTTTT
>-|TRBD1|TRBV2|TRBJ2-5
CASSNDRGQYF
TGTGCCAGCAGTAACGACAGGGGCCAGTACTTC
>-|TRBD1|TRBV7-8|TRBJ2-7
CASSFQDRIYEQYF
TGTGCCAGCAGCTTCCAGGACAGGATCTACGAGCAGTACTTC
>few|TRBD2|TRBV27|TRBJ2-7
CASSLAGGQTEQYF
TGTGCCAGCAGTCTAGCGGGAGGCCAAACCGAGCAGTACTTC
>few|-|TRBV5-1|TRBJ1-1
CASSRGGGGTEAFF
TGCGCCAGCAGCAGGGGCGGAGGCGGCACTGAAGCTTTCTTT
>-|-|TRBV11-2|TRBJ2-1
CASSLVDEQFF
TGTGCCAGCAGCTTAGTCGATGAGCAGTTCTTC